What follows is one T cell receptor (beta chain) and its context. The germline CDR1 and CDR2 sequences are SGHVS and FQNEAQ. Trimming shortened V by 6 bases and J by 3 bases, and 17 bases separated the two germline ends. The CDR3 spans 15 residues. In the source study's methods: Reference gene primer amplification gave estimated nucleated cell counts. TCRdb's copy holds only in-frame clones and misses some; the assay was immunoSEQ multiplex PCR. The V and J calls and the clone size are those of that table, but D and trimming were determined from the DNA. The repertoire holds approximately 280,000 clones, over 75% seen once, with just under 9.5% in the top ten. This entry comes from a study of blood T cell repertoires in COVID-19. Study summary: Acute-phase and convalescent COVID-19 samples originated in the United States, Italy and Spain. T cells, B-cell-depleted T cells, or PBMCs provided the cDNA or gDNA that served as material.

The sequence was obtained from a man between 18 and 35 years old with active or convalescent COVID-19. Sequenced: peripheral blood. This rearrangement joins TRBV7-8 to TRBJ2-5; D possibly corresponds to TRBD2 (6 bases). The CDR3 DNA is TGTGCCAGCAGAGGGTGGCGGGGACCGGAAGAGACCCAGTACTTC. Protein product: CASRGWRGPEETQYF.